A single sample gave rise to the 9 T cell receptor beta chains below, sequenced in a study of shared clonotypes between healthy human individuals. TCRdb's table, derived via immunoSEQ multiplex PCR, lists solely in-frame clones and lacks some. The sample shows about 1 million clones, about 75% of them seen only once. Sequencing input: memory CD4+ T cells sorted from blood. Subset noted: CD45RA-negative fraction. These receptors came from a man aged 18 to 30 in good health.

V is TRBV5-4 and J is TRBJ2-1; the match to TRBD2 covers 10 bases. Trimming removed 4 bases from V and 4 bases from J; junction bases left unmatched: 5. The CDR3 contains 15 residues. Germline CDR1 and CDR2: SGHNT and YYREEE (reference sequence). In nucleotides, the CDR3 is TGTGCCAGCAGCCCTTGGACTAGCGGTTACAATGAGCAGTTCTTC. Amino acids: CASSPWTSGYNEQFF.

The chain couples TRBV2 to TRBJ2-3; a possible D gene is TRBD1 (5 bases). This CDR3 spans 14 amino acids. The germline V and J ends were trimmed by 3 bases and 7 bases, with 14 bases remaining between them. CDR1 SNHLY and CDR2 FYNNEI come from the germline V gene. The CDR3 nucleotides read TGTGCCAGCAGTGATGATCCAGGGCCATATACGCAGTATTTT. Its translation: CASSDDPGPYTQYF.

The rearrangement links TRBV5-1 to TRBJ2-7; perhaps TRBD2 as D (11 bases). Germline CDR1 reads SGHRS; CDR2 reads YFSETQ. Trimming removed 10 bases at V and 5 bases at J, with 37 bases between. This CDR3 has 19 amino acids. This chain's CDR3 is CAVPDRGQLKTSGADEQYF. The CDR3 bases are TGCGCCGTCCCAGACAGGGGGCAATTGAAGACTAGCGGGGCCGACGAGCAGTACTTC.

V and J are TRBV12-5 and TRBJ1-1, with unresolved D. Trimming shortened V by 5 bases and J by 3 bases, and 10 bases separated the two germline ends. This CDR3 region has 13 residues. CDR1 and CDR2 from the germline V gene are LGHNT and FRNRAP. The DNA for the CDR3 is TGTGCTAGTGGTCCACCCGTCGACACTGAAGCTTTCTTT. Encoded protein: CASGPPVDTEAFF.

The chain is built from TRBV18 and TRBJ1-1; 12 bases align to TRBD1. Germline CDR1 is KGHSH and CDR2 is LQKENI. Trimming cost V 3 bases and J 4 bases; bases outside gene matches: 6. The CDR3 runs 16 residues. CDR3 sequence: CASSPGTGGLGTEAFF. CDR3 nucleotide sequence: TGTGCCAGCTCACCCGGGACAGGGGGCTTAGGCACTGAAGCTTTCTTT.

The chain recombines TRBV19 with TRBJ2-6; TRBD1 aligns across 7 bases. With V trimmed by 5 bases and J by 0 bases, 1 base remained unmatched. CDR3 length: 15 amino acids. CDR1 LNHDA and CDR2 SQIVND come from the germline V gene (reference sequence). CDR3 amino acids: CASSAGGSGANVLTF. The CDR3 DNA reads TGTGCCAGTAGTGCAGGGGGCTCTGGGGCCAACGTCCTGACTTTC.

V usage is TRBV5-1 and J usage is TRBJ1-6; D may be TRBD1 (5 bases). V was cut by 2 bases and J by 3 bases, with 15 bases left in between. The CDR3 consists of 17 residues. Germline assignment: CDR1 SGHRS and CDR2 YFSETQ. The chain's CDR3 is CASSLVSGTFYNSPLHF. CDR3 nucleotide sequence: TGCGCCAGCAGCTTAGTCTCCGGGACGTTCTATAATTCACCCCTCCACTTT.

CDR3 bases: TGTGCCAGCGCTTCACCCAGGATCTATCAGCCCCAGCATTTT. Its translation is CASASPRIYQPQHF. V usage is TRBV28 and J usage is TRBJ1-5, with D unclear. CDR3 length equals 14 residues. Trimming left V 8 bases short and J 5 bases short, with 16 bases between. Germline V lookup: CDR1 MDHEN, CDR2 SYDVKM. Drawing the rest from reference TRBV28 and TRBJ1-5, the complete variable domain is DVKVTQSSRYLVKRTGEKVFLECVQDMDHENMFWYRQDPGLGLRLIYFSYDVKMKEKGDIPEGYSVSREKKERFSLILESASTNQTSMYLCASASPRIYQPQHFGDGTRLSIL.

This chain uses TRBV5-1 with TRBJ2-1; 11 nucleotides match TRBD2. V lost 3 bases, J lost 6 bases, and 11 bases stayed unmatched. The CDR3 consists of 17 residues. Germline V lookup: CDR1 SGHRS, CDR2 YFSETQ. CDR3 in amino acids: CASSSSASGRRGNEQFF. CDR3 sequence (DNA): TGCGCCAGCAGCTCCTCCGCTAGCGGGAGGCGGGGCAATGAGCAGTTCTTC.